This entry features one T cell receptor (beta chain) sequence. Its target is not known. The data are from a study of radiotherapy plus CTLA-4 blockade in lung cancer. The CDR3 length is 15 residues. Losses at the gene ends were 6 bases for V and 5 bases for J; bases not matched to a gene: 9. Germline CDR1 MNHNY, CDR2 SVGAGI (reference sequence). CTLA-4 blockade with ipilimumab, together with focal radiation, was given to patients with chemo-refractory metastatic non-small-cell lung cancer. This table comes from immunoSEQ multiplex PCR, and its TCRdb copy is limited to in-frame clones, with some not included. Of 15,000 to 20,000 clones in the sample, roughly 82% were seen once. General observations from the study: How blood T cell clones changed early, along with interferon-beta, reportedly forecast response best. In blood, after radiotherapy plus ipilimumab, tumor-derived TCR clones expanded.

The clonotype was recovered from a human donor with non-small cell lung cancer whose response to radiotherapy plus ipilimumab could not be evaluated. Sample: peripheral blood, taken from a patient treated with radiotherapy plus ipilimumab. The rearrangement links TRBV6-6 to TRBJ1-2; 10 bases map to TRBD1. This CDR3 is CASSDPGQGRYGYTF. The CDR3 nucleotides are TGTGCCAGCAGCGATCCGGGACAGGGGCGTTATGGCTACACCTTC.